This T cell receptor beta chain was found in a study of blood T cells in healthy people across ages (dated by TCRdb to the mid-2010s). Study-level background: In model experiments, template switching captured roughly one uniquely barcoded TCR beta cDNA molecule for every two T cells. Using the same blood draw, the study looked at two additional independent replicas of 1 million unique cDNA reads for two donors, one aged 18 to 30 and the other aged 80 or older. To avoid experimental bias, donors of different ages were spread randomly across the sequencing lanes. The donors were divided into four age groups: young (average about 16 years), middle-aged (over 35), aged (62) and long-lived (roughly 86). Using deep sequencing normalized with unique cDNA molecular identifiers, the study measured how TCR beta repertoire diversity changes with age. On the study overall, not on this receptor specifically: As age increased, observed TCR beta diversity per million T cells dropped in a roughly linear way, and a significant reduction was already evident by age about 40. There was a strong correlation between observed TCR beta diversity and the percentage of naive T cells measured by flow cytometry. Compared with the aged group, more naive CD4+ T cells, fewer expanded clones and increased TCR diversity were shown by the long-lived group, suggesting age selection. Because the CMV infection status of the donors was unknown, age-related changes in expanded clonotypes may potentially have been confounded. Estimates of total diversity based on one million sequenced T cells were regarded as lower bounds and as underestimates. Because profiling used bulk unsorted PBMCs, naive and antigen-experienced compartments could not be compared conclusively.

A note on this clonotype: Its binding antigen is unknown. Base qualities are not recorded, but no much larger clone differs from it by a single base.

The donors were roughly 39 Caucasian individuals from Russia, aged roughly 6 to 100 years, who were systemically healthy. Approximately 9.3 milliliters of peripheral blood were collected from each donor into EDTA-treated Vacutainer tubes. Ficoll-Paque density-gradient centrifugation was used to isolate PBMCs, with at least 7 million per sample. Total RNA was extracted from PBMCs with Trizol reagent, with at least 6 micrograms obtained per sample. For every donor, an aliquot of PBMCs went through flow cytometry to measure the percentages of naive CD45RAhigh/CD27high T cells. Cut back by 2 bases and 2 bases, the V and J ends lie 10 bases apart. Inclusive of the bounding cysteine and phenylalanine, the CDR3 is 14 residues long. Only the CDR3 DNA is retained, 42 bases long and in frame from the first base. According to the germline V gene, CDR1 reads SNHLY and CDR2 reads FYNNEI. Receptor amplification or capture employed 5' RACE. The instrument was an Illumina HiSeq 2500. A second about 7 to 12 cycle PCR used a sample-barcoded 5' primer and a J-beta primer mix. A template-switch 5' adaptor carrying 12 random nucleotides introduced a unique molecular identifier onto each TCR beta cDNA molecule. Each sample yielded at least 2.5 million CDR3-containing paired-end reads. The Mint cDNA synthesis kit, primed by a TRBC-specific oligonucleotide, was used to synthesize first-strand cDNA from all RNA. Following uracil-DNA glycosylase treatment, all cDNA underwent a first 18-cycle PCR with the universal primers M1SS and BC2_uni_R. Regarding the original processing steps: For normalization, 1 million high-quality reads, each with a distinct molecular identifier, were randomly selected from each sample. Reads with shared molecular identifiers were discarded instead of being binned into consensus sequences. CDR3 identification, clonotype clustering and error correction used MiTCR with a Q25 quality threshold and the strictest error-elimination algorithm. A nonparametric unseen species model with Euler transformation was used to estimate a lower bound on total TCR beta diversity. Using fastp trimming at Q25 and MiXCR clonotype assembly, TCRdb reanalyzed the public sequencing data and kept in-frame beta chains. For every CDR3 protein sequence, its rows merge into one entry that carries the most common genes and DNA. Here the V and J calls rest on TCRdb's processing, not on the authors' analysis. A total of fewer than 2,000,000 distinct CDR3 sequences appear in this sample, approximately 32% of them only once. The top ten hold about 10% of the sample.

The receptor's source is a woman younger than 45 in good health. Sequences were obtained from blood. The chain is assembled from TRBV2 and TRBJ2-7; confidence is insufficient to name the D gene. The DNA sequence is given as TGTGCCAGCAGTGAATTTCGGCAGACCTACGAGCAGTACTTC. This translates into CASSEFRQTYEQYF. The CDR3 plus the reference TRBV2 and TRBJ2-7 genes for the other parts give the full variable domain: EPEVTQTPSHQVTQMGQEVILRCVPISNHLYFYWYRQILGQKVEFLVSFYNNEISEKSEIFDDQFSVERPDGSNFTLKIRSTKLEDSAMYFCASSEFRQTYEQYFGPGTRLTVT.